A selection of T cell receptor beta chains follows, all from one sample in a study of blood T cells in healthy people across ages. TCRdb called the 5' RACE reads again in MiXCR, with one record for every CDR3 protein. The repertoire consists of over 1,500,000 distinct CDR3 sequences, with roughly two fifths occurring once and the leading ten covering 23%. The sequencing input was blood. Source of these receptors: a human donor in good health. Both conserved end residues are trimmed from each CDR3. Fields, in order: V gene, J gene, clone size, CDR3 protein. Clone size appears in some rows only: once, few, many, or a class for an expanded clone.

TRBV7-9,TRBJ2-5,-,ASSTTTGYQETQY
TRBV6-6,TRBJ1-5,-,ATTGGINQPQH
TRBV7-2,TRBJ2-4,few,ASSLGWRGARGTKNIQY
TRBV7-2,TRBJ2-1,-,ASSSPTSGGDEQF
TRBV10-3,TRBJ2-3,-,AISETSGASDTQY
TRBV4-2,TRBJ1-2,few,ASSQGTGANNYGYT
TRBV7-2,TRBJ1-2,-,ASTWTAGEAYGHT
TRBV7-2,TRBJ1-2,few,ASSTEGANYGYT
TRBV7-3,TRBJ2-3,few,ASSPNSAGHVPDTQY
TRBV4-3,TRBJ1-4,once,ASSQVVQQGRGEKLF
TRBV11-2,TRBJ2-7,few,ASSLTPLMGGAFKSYEQY
TRBV7-9,TRBJ2-3,few,ASSFGSYRTDTRY
TRBV5-4,TRBJ1-6,few,ASNLGGGLLSYNSPLH
TRBV20-1,TRBJ2-7,-,SASAPSGGEYGEQY
TRBV20-1,TRBJ2-3,-,SAKWGEAPDTQY
TRBV30,TRBJ1-2,-,AWGRGTGGFGYT
TRBV4-3,-,-,ASSQTFREQGGETQY
TRBV6-2/TRBV6-3,TRBJ2-7,-,ASSPGWGDHTYEQY
TRBV7-2,TRBJ1-2,-,ASSLEAREIYGYT
TRBV14,TRBJ1-2,-,ACSQGGAYGYT
TRBV12-3/TRBV12-4,TRBJ2-1,few,ASSPLPEGTNPQF
TRBV29-1,TRBJ2-1,many,SVVLWGYGLAGSVGNEQF
TRBV29-1,TRBJ1-4,once,SINRGNEKLF
TRBV24-1,TRBJ2-1,-,ATSDTGSKTRLERF
TRBV7-2,TRBJ2-7,few,ASSFGTGREQY
TRBV12-3/TRBV12-4,TRBJ2-1,few,ASRQSSYYNEQF
TRBV20-1,TRBJ2-7,few,SARERRVGTTYEQY
TRBV7-3,TRBJ1-1,-,ASTPYPGGENTEAF
TRBV6-5,TRBJ2-3,-,ASSFRQKRSAGAADTQY
TRBV5-1,TRBJ2-7,-,ASSGLGGMNYEQY
TRBV6-2/TRBV6-3,TRBJ1-2,few,ASGSDNYGYT
TRBV6-2/TRBV6-3,TRBJ2-1,-,ASSPNRGSRGYNEQF
TRBV28,TRBJ2-5,-,ASSNPQPVAGGFLETQY
TRBV5-6,TRBJ2-7,-,ASRAWGGYSSYEQY
TRBV20-1,TRBJ2-7,many,SASRGSGGYEQY